Presented here are 29 T cell receptor beta chains from one specimen sequenced in a study of cytomegalovirus exposure and HLA in healthy donors. It was with 60 Vbeta and 13 Jbeta primers that the PCR ran. Sequencing used immunoSEQ multiplex PCR; TCRdb keeps in-frame clones, though not all of them. The table shows some 170,000 clones, with 80% occurring only once. Sample: PBMCs. Every receptor here comes from a man in his thirties or forties in good health and CMV-seronegative.

Note on this clone: The same CDR3 is also encoded by other DNA sequences in this sample. This CDR3 is CASSLGQGLTEAFF. The CDR3 nucleotides read TGCGCCAGCAGCCTGGGACAGGGATTGACTGAAGCTTTCTTT. The chain uses TRBV5-1 and TRBJ1-1; 9 positions match TRBD1. This CDR3 region has 14 residues. The germline V gene encodes CDR1 SGHRS and CDR2 YFSETQ. Losses at the gene ends were 4 bases for V and 5 bases for J; bases not matched to a gene: 6.

DNA for the CDR3: TGTGCCAGCAGCTTGGCGTTCAGCGGATCCTACGAGCAGTACTTC. The encoded protein is CASSLAFSGSYEQYF. The chain joins TRBV5-6 to TRBJ2-7, with D possibly TRBD2 on 5 matching bases. Trimming took off 0 bases at V and 1 base at J, with 11 bases between the two ends. The CDR3 loop spans 15 amino acids. Germline CDR1 SGHDT, CDR2 YYEEEE.

The CDR3 nucleotides read TGCGCCAGCAGCTTGGAAGAGGGCCCGAGCTCCTACGAGCAGTACTTC. Translated, it gives CASSLEEGPSSYEQYF. The rearrangement uses TRBV5-1 and TRBJ2-7; possible D gene TRBD2, 5 bases. Looked up from germline, CDR1 is SGHRS and CDR2 is YFSETQ. V was clipped by 0 bases and J by 0 bases, with 13 bases between them. The CDR3 has 16 residues. The variable domain in full, completed from reference TRBV5-1 and TRBJ2-7, reads KAGVTQTPRYLIKTRGQQVTLSCSPISGHRSVSWYQQTPGQGLQFLFEYFSETQRNKGNFPGRFSGRQFSNSRSEMNVSTLELGDSALYLCASSLEEGPSSYEQYFGPGTRLTVT.

V and J are TRBV30 and TRBJ1-2; tentatively, D is TRBD1 (6 bases). CDR3 length: 17 amino acids. V was cut by 0 bases and J by 5 bases, with 22 bases left in between. The germline V gene encodes CDR1 GTSNPN and CDR2 SVGIG (reference sequence). The CDR3, as DNA: TGTGCCTGGAGTGTTCCCCCTCGGGCAGGGGATACTTATGGCTACACCTTC. The encoded protein is CAWSVPPRAGDTYGYTF.

V and J are TRBV30 and TRBJ2-2, with 7 bases aligning to TRBD1. Germline V lookup: CDR1 GTSNPN, CDR2 SVGIG (reference sequence). Trimming removed 1 base from V and 4 bases from J; junction bases left unmatched: 6. CDR3 length: 15 residues. The CDR3 sequence: CAWSESEGATGELFF. In nucleotides, the CDR3 is TGTGCCTGGAGTGAATCTGAGGGGGCCACCGGGGAGCTGTTTTTT.

The rearrangement uses TRBV19 and TRBJ1-5, with 9 bases identical to TRBD1. This CDR3 is built from 13 residues. J was trimmed by 7 bases and V by 7 bases; bases with no gene match: 5. CDR1 is LNHDA, CDR2 SQIVND, per germline (reference sequence). The CDR3 reads CASTKDRGQPQHF. CDR3 bases: TGTGCCAGTACCAAGGACAGGGGACAGCCCCAGCATTTT.

This clone occurred a few times. V and J are TRBV29-1 and TRBJ2-3, with D possibly TRBD2 on 6 matching bases. CDR3 size: 12 residues. Looked up from germline, CDR1 is SQVTM and CDR2 is ANQGSEA. Trimming pared 0 bases from V and 10 bases from J, leaving 11 bases between. CDR3 in amino acids: CSVEEIGGPQYF. The CDR3 bases are TGCAGCGTTGAAGAGATCGGGGGTCCGCAGTATTTT.

This chain joins TRBV7-2 and TRBJ2-3; D possibly corresponds to TRBD2 (5 bases). Germline assignment: CDR1 SGHTA and CDR2 FQGNSA. Trimming removed 2 bases from V and 1 base from J, with 10 bases in between. This CDR3 has 15 amino acids. The CDR3 nucleotides are TGTGCCAGCAGCTTAATTCGGGGTGGCACAGATACGCAGTATTTT. Translated, it gives CASSLIRGGTDTQYF.

V and J are TRBV5-4 and TRBJ2-5; 10 nucleotides agree with TRBD2. J lost 1 base, V lost 7 bases, and 7 bases had no gene match. Per the germline V gene, CDR1 is SGHNT and CDR2 is YYREEE (reference sequence). The CDR3 has 15 residues. For the CDR3, the DNA is TGTGCCAGCTCCAACAAGCGGGGGGGCCAAGAGACCCAGTACTTC. Its translation is CASSNKRGGQETQYF.

The J gene is TRBJ1-1, the V gene TRBV19; D ambiguous. The CDR3 is 13 amino acids. Germline assignment: CDR1 LNHDA and CDR2 SQIVND (reference sequence). Trimming cost V 7 bases and J 0 bases, with 9 bases left between them. CDR3 protein: CASMKPVNTEAFF. The CDR3 DNA sequence: TGTGCCAGTATGAAGCCGGTGAACACTGAAGCTTTCTTT.

The chain recombines TRBV5-1 with TRBJ1-4; a weak D match, TRBD1 (6 bases). The V end was cut by 0 bases, the J end by 3 bases, with 6 bases between. The CDR3 has 14 amino acids. Per the germline V gene, CDR1 is SGHRS and CDR2 is YFSETQ. This chain's CDR3 is CASSLAGANEKLFF. DNA of the CDR3: TGCGCCAGCAGCTTGGCAGGGGCTAATGAAAAACTGTTTTTT. Full variable domain (outside the CDR3, taken from reference TRBV5-1 and TRBJ1-4): KAGVTQTPRYLIKTRGQQVTLSCSPISGHRSVSWYQQTPGQGLQFLFEYFSETQRNKGNFPGRFSGRQFSNSRSEMNVSTLELGDSALYLCASSLAGANEKLFFGSGTQLSVL.

The chain is built from TRBV25-1 and TRBJ1-2; tentatively, D is TRBD1 (6 bases). Germline values: CDR1 MGHDK, CDR2 SYGVNS. This CDR3 is built from 12 residues. V was trimmed by 3 bases and J by 6 bases, leaving 8 bases between them. CDR3 sequence: CASSDTGNGYTF. In nucleotides, the CDR3 is TGTGCCAGCAGTGATACAGGGAATGGCTACACCTTC.

The chain recombines TRBV1 with TRBJ2-7; the D segment call TRBD1 is taken from the table without a DNA check. TRBV1 is recorded as a pseudogene. The CDR3 is 15 amino acids. CDR3 coding DNA: TGCACCAGCAGCCGAGGGAGACAGGGTAAGTACGAGCAGTACTTC. Encoded protein: CTSSRGRQGKYEQYF.

The rearrangement joins TRBV27 to TRBJ1-2; 7 bases line up with TRBD1. J lost 2 bases, V lost 6 bases, and 3 bases had no gene match. This CDR3 is built from 13 residues. From germline, CDR1 is MNHEY and CDR2 SMNVEV (reference sequence). The CDR3 bases are TGTGCCAGCAGGCTACAGGGGAACTATGGCTACACCTTC. Its translation is CASRLQGNYGYTF.

The chain has TRBV6-1 and TRBJ1-5; a possible D gene is TRBD1 (6 bases). Germline CDR1 reads MNHNS; CDR2 reads SASEGT. V was clipped by 10 bases and J by 5 bases, with 15 bases between them. CDR3 length equals 13 residues. CDR3 coding DNA: TGTGCCACGAAGTGGACAGAGCATCAGCCCCAGCATTTT. This encodes CATKWTEHQPQHF.

The chain combines TRBV2 with TRBJ1-4; TRBD1 is a possible D gene (5 bases). The CDR3 has 16 residues. Germline V CDR1 and CDR2: SNHLY, FYNNEI. Trimming cost V 8 bases and J 3 bases, with 19 bases left between them. The CDR3 DNA reads TGTGCCAGCTTCTTTTCCGGGACTGAGGCTAATGAAAAACTGTTTTTT. Translated, it gives CASFFSGTEANEKLFF.

The chain links TRBV21-1 to TRBJ2-1; TRBD2 was called by the table and not checked on the DNA. TRBV21-1 is a known pseudogene. This CDR3 region has 17 residues. The CDR3 region has the DNA TGTGCCAGCAGCAAAGCGCTATCTGTTAGCTCCTACAATGAGCAGTTCTTC. Its translation is CASSKALSVSSYNEQFF.

The chain joins TRBV27 to TRBJ2-1; a weak D match, TRBD1 (6 bases). The CDR3 spans 13 residues. Per germline, CDR1 MNHEY and CDR2 SMNVEV (reference sequence). The V gene lost 5 bases and the J gene lost 9 bases, with 14 bases spanning the gap. The CDR3 spells CASSTPEGVEQFF. DNA for the CDR3: TGTGCCAGCAGTACTCCTGAGGGGGTTGAGCAGTTCTTC.

The chain couples TRBV4-3 to TRBJ2-1; D might be TRBD1 (5 bases). The CDR3 spans 19 residues. V lost 0 bases to trimming and J lost 2 bases, with 20 bases between them. Germline assignment: CDR1 LGHNA and CDR2 YSLEER. Here the CDR3 DNA reads TGCGCCAGCAGCCAAGAGCCCGCGACAGTAAATCGCGCCTACAATGAGCAGTTCTTC. It translates to CASSQEPATVNRAYNEQFF.

J is TRBJ2-5 and V is TRBV6-5; possible D gene TRBD2, 5 bases. The V end was cut by 7 bases, the J end by 2 bases, with 11 bases between. Germline CDR1 reads MNHEY; CDR2 reads SVGAGI. This CDR3 has 13 amino acids. CDR3 nucleotide sequence: TGTGCCAGCATGAGCGGTTTACAAGAGACCCAGTACTTC. Translating gives CASMSGLQETQYF.

The chain has TRBV6-5 and TRBJ1-2, with a possible D match to TRBD1 (6 bases). The germline CDR1 and CDR2 sequences are MNHEY and SVGAGI. Deletions cut 0 bases from V and 4 bases from J, with 15 bases between. The CDR3 sequence is 16 residues long. CDR3 in amino acids: CASSYSHLGQPYGYTF. CDR3 nucleotides: TGTGCCAGCAGTTACTCGCACCTCGGACAGCCCTATGGCTACACCTTC.

CDR3 loop: CSVTFRGEQYF. The CDR3, as DNA: TGCAGCGTTACTTTCAGGGGCGAGCAGTACTTC. The chain is built from TRBV29-1 and TRBJ2-7, with TRBD1 as a possible D gene (6 bases). CDR1 is SQVTM, CDR2 ANQGSEA, per germline. Trimming took 5 bases from V and 6 from J, leaving 11 bases between them. This CDR3 is 11 amino acids long.

The chain combines TRBV6-5 with TRBJ1-6; D unresolved. Trimming stripped 6 bases from V and 0 bases from J, with 6 bases between. The CDR3 spans 14 residues. CDR1 and CDR2 (germline): MNHEY, SVGAGI. This CDR3 is CASRRSSYNSPLHF. For the CDR3, the DNA is TGTGCCAGCAGACGGAGCTCCTATAATTCACCCCTCCACTTT.

The chain carries TRBV6-6 and TRBJ1-2, with D possibly being TRBD1 (5 bases). Per the germline V gene, CDR1 is MNHNY and CDR2 is SVGAGI (reference sequence). Trimming removed 0 bases at V and 6 bases at J, with 14 bases between. The CDR3 is 15 residues long. This CDR3 is CASSYSGQPQNGYTF. In DNA form, the CDR3 reads TGTGCCAGCAGTTACTCGGGGCAGCCCCAAAATGGCTACACCTTC.

This clone was observed a single time. V gene TRBV19 combines with J gene TRBJ1-4, with D possibly matching TRBD1 (5 bases). CDR1 and CDR2 (germline): LNHDA, SQIVND (reference sequence). This CDR3 is built from 12 residues. V lost 4 bases and J 6 bases, leaving 6 bases between the germline ends. The CDR3 reads CASSSRDEKLFF. CDR3 DNA: TGTGCCAGTAGTAGCAGGGATGAAAAACTGTTTTTT.

Only a few counts were recorded for this clone. V usage is TRBV29-1 and J usage is TRBJ1-1; D possibly corresponds to TRBD1 (5 bases). The V gene lost 3 bases and the J gene lost 3 bases, with 17 bases spanning the gap. Looked up from germline, CDR1 is SQVTM and CDR2 is ANQGSEA. The CDR3 loop spans 15 amino acids. The CDR3: CSVDPRGTGDTEAFF. The CDR3 coding sequence is TGCAGCGTTGACCCCCGGGGCACGGGGGACACTGAAGCTTTCTTT.

V and J are TRBV6-5 and TRBJ1-1, with D possibly TRBD1 on 6 matching bases. Germline V gives CDR1 MNHEY, CDR2 SVGAGI. V lost 7 bases, J lost 2 bases, and 11 bases lay in between. The CDR3 extends over 13 amino acids. CDR3 region: CASKIRGNTEAFF. CDR3 bases: TGTGCCAGCAAAATCAGGGGTAACACTGAAGCTTTCTTT.

The CDR3 DNA reads as TGCGCCAGCAGCCAAGAGAGTCCAGGAGCCTACAGCGGAGCTTTCTTT. Its translation is CASSQESPGAYSGAFF. The V call is TRBV4-1, the J call TRBJ1-1; D gene uncertain. From germline, CDR1 is MGHRA and CDR2 YSYEKL. The CDR3 spans 16 residues. Trimming cost V 0 bases and J 10 bases, with 21 bases left between them.

This clone was seen once. The chain couples TRBV7-8 to TRBJ2-7, with TRBD2 as a possible D gene (5 bases). The CDR3 length is 14 residues. Trimming took 5 bases from V and 9 from J, leaving 20 bases between them. Germline CDR1 and CDR2: SGHVS and FQNEAQ. CDR3 in DNA: TGTGCCAGCAGCGCGCTACGACGGGGATCGGGGCAGTACTTC. This sequence encodes CASSALRRGSGQYF.